This is a list of T cell receptor beta chains from one sample in a study of early stage breast cancer tumors. The repertoire was sequenced with immunoSEQ multiplex PCR; TCRdb's copy has only in-frame clones and lacks some. This sample has around 78,000 clones, with 79% found just once. The sample taken for sequencing was blood. These receptors all stem from a person aged 55-75 years with breast cancer. Both conserved end residues are part of each CDR3. The D gene is left open where the match is weak. The size of a clone is reported for some rows only, either as once, few or many, or as a class for expanded clones.

d_gene: -
len: 16
j_gene: TRBJ1-3
v_gene: TRBV5-1
abundance: -
CDR3nt: TGCGCCAGCAGCTTGGACCACAGTCGAGCAGGAAACACCATATATTTT
CDR3aa: CASSLDHSRAGNTIYF

d_gene: -
len: 13
j_gene: TRBJ2-7
v_gene: TRBV7-9
abundance: -
CDR3nt: TGTGCCAGCAGCCCCCTCGGGAGCGCTGAGCAGTACTTC
CDR3aa: CASSPLGSAEQYF

d_gene: TRBD1
len: 15
j_gene: TRBJ1-4
v_gene: TRBV28
abundance: -
CDR3nt: TGTGCCAGCAGTTTGGAGGACAGGCTCAATGAAAAACTGTTTTTT
CDR3aa: CASSLEDRLNEKLFF

d_gene: -
len: 13
j_gene: TRBJ2-5
v_gene: TRBV14
abundance: few
CDR3nt: TGTGCCAGCAGCCGGACCATCCAAGAGACCCAGTACTTC
CDR3aa: CASSRTIQETQYF

d_gene: TRBD1
len: 14
j_gene: TRBJ1-5
v_gene: TRBV28
abundance: once
CDR3nt: TGTGCCAGCGGACAGGGGGGAAGCAATCAGCCCCAGCATTTT
CDR3aa: CASGQGGSNQPQHF

d_gene: TRBD1
len: 17
j_gene: TRBJ2-3
v_gene: TRBV5-4
abundance: -
CDR3nt: TGTGCCAGCAGCTTGGAGCCAGGGGGCCTTAGGACAGATACGCAGTATTTT
CDR3aa: CASSLEPGGLRTDTQYF

d_gene: TRBD2
len: 19
j_gene: TRBJ2-3
v_gene: TRBV7-2
abundance: -
CDR3nt: TGTGCCAGCAGCCGAACGGCGGGAGGACCAGCACCGAGGCCAGATACGCAGTATTTT
CDR3aa: CASSRTAGGPAPRPDTQYF

d_gene: -
len: 13
j_gene: TRBJ1-1
v_gene: TRBV6-4
abundance: -
CDR3nt: TGTGCCAGCAGAATACAACCGAACACTGAAGCTTTCTTT
CDR3aa: CASRIQPNTEAFF

d_gene: -
len: 17
j_gene: TRBJ2-2
v_gene: TRBV7-8
abundance: -
CDR3nt: TGTGCCAGCAGCCCAACTAGCCGGCGGAGGGCCACCGGGGAGCTGTTTTTT
CDR3aa: CASSPTSRRRATGELFF

d_gene: TRBD2
len: 17
j_gene: TRBJ2-5
v_gene: TRBV9
abundance: few
CDR3nt: TGTGCCAGCAGCCCCCGCCTCGGGCGGGGGGGTGGGGAGACCCAGTACTTC
CDR3aa: CASSPRLGRGGGETQYF

d_gene: TRBD1
len: 15
j_gene: TRBJ1-5
v_gene: TRBV28
abundance: -
CDR3nt: TGTGCCAGCAGTTTACGTAGGACAGGCGGCGGGTCCCAGCATTTT
CDR3aa: CASSLRRTGGGSQHF

d_gene: TRBD2
len: 15
j_gene: TRBJ2-2
v_gene: TRBV5-4
abundance: once
CDR3nt: TGTGCCAGCAGCTCCCCAGCGGGAGGCACCGGGGAGCTGTTTTTT
CDR3aa: CASSSPAGGTGELFF

d_gene: TRBD2
len: 16
j_gene: TRBJ2-7
v_gene: TRBV5-6
abundance: -
CDR3nt: TGTGCCAGCAGCGGGCGGGAGGGCCGCCAAGGCTACGAGCAGTACTTC
CDR3aa: CASSGREGRQGYEQYF

d_gene: -
len: 13
j_gene: TRBJ2-1
v_gene: TRBV11-3
abundance: once
CDR3nt: TGTGCCAGCAGCTTCGGGGACATCAATGAGCAGTTCTTC
CDR3aa: CASSFGDINEQFF

d_gene: TRBD2
len: 15
j_gene: TRBJ2-3
v_gene: TRBV27
abundance: -
CDR3nt: TGTGCCAGCAGTAGGCTAGCGGGACTCACAGATACGCAGTATTTT
CDR3aa: CASSRLAGLTDTQYF

d_gene: -
len: 14
j_gene: TRBJ2-5
v_gene: TRBV6-6
abundance: -
CDR3nt: TGTGCCAGCAGTTACCTCGGGATACAAGAGACCCAGTACTTC
CDR3aa: CASSYLGIQETQYF

d_gene: -
len: 14
j_gene: TRBJ2-3
v_gene: TRBV4-1
abundance: -
CDR3nt: TGCGCCAGCAGCCAAGCTCGTCCCACAGATACGCAGTATTTT
CDR3aa: CASSQARPTDTQYF

d_gene: -
len: 15
j_gene: TRBJ1-1
v_gene: TRBV9
abundance: once
CDR3nt: TGTGCCAGCAGCCCTAGACGGTACCCGAACACTGAAGCTTTCTTT
CDR3aa: CASSPRRYPNTEAFF

d_gene: -
len: 14
j_gene: TRBJ2-7
v_gene: TRBV27
abundance: -
CDR3nt: TGTGCCAGCAGTTTACGCGGTATTCCCTACGAGCAGTACTTC
CDR3aa: CASSLRGIPYEQYF

d_gene: -
len: 18
j_gene: TRBJ2-6
v_gene: TRBV5-1
abundance: -
CDR3nt: TGCGCCAGCGGGAAGGGGGGAGCGGGAAGCTCTGGGGCCAACGTCCTGACTTTC
CDR3aa: CASGKGGAGSSGANVLTF

d_gene: TRBD2
len: 14
j_gene: TRBJ2-2
v_gene: TRBV30
abundance: -
CDR3nt: TGTGCCTGGGCGGGAGGACTGAACACCGGGGAGCTGTTTTTT
CDR3aa: CAWAGGLNTGELFF

d_gene: -
len: 15
j_gene: TRBJ2-7
v_gene: TRBV5-6
abundance: -
CDR3nt: TGTGCCAGCAGCGGTAGGGGACTGGAAAACTACGAGCAGTACTTC
CDR3aa: CASSGRGLENYEQYF

d_gene: TRBD2
len: 18
j_gene: TRBJ2-3
v_gene: TRBV9
abundance: -
CDR3nt: TGTGCCAGCAGCCCCGGGGGTAGCGGGGGGAGAAGCACAGATACGCAGTATTTT
CDR3aa: CASSPGGSGGRSTDTQYF

d_gene: -
len: 10
j_gene: TRBJ1-2
v_gene: TRBV30
abundance: -
CDR3nt: TGTGCCTGGGGAGGGGAGGGCTACACCTTC
CDR3aa: CAWGGEGYTF

d_gene: -
len: 15
j_gene: TRBJ2-7
v_gene: TRBV4-1
abundance: -
CDR3nt: TGCGCCAGCAGCCAAGATGAAGGCGCAGACTACGAGCAGTACTTC
CDR3aa: CASSQDEGADYEQYF

d_gene: -
len: 14
j_gene: TRBJ2-7
v_gene: TRBV9
abundance: -
CDR3nt: TGTGCCAGCAGCGTAGGTGAGGGGCCCTACGAGCAGTACTTC
CDR3aa: CASSVGEGPYEQYF

d_gene: -
len: 13
j_gene: TRBJ1-1
v_gene: TRBV5-6
abundance: -
CDR3nt: TGTGCCAGCAGCCTCGGGGTCGACACTGAAGCTTTCTTT
CDR3aa: CASSLGVDTEAFF

d_gene: TRBD1
len: 15
j_gene: TRBJ1-2
v_gene: TRBV2
abundance: -
CDR3nt: TGTGCCAGCAGTCTTTTTAGGGGGCCGAACTATGGCTACACCTTC
CDR3aa: CASSLFRGPNYGYTF

d_gene: TRBD1
len: 15
j_gene: TRBJ1-2
v_gene: TRBV7-9
abundance: -
CDR3nt: TGTGCCAGCAGCTCCGGACAGGGGCGATACTATGGCTACACCTTC
CDR3aa: CASSSGQGRYYGYTF